The source of this T cell receptor beta chain is a study of blood T cell repertoires in COVID-19. Study context: Some COVID-19 samples were acute and others convalescent; all came from the United States, Italy and Spain.

Assay used: immunoSEQ multiplex PCR; TCRdb lists only in-frame clones, some missing. The data show approximately 440,000 clones, with 90% seen just once and around 0.6% held by the top ten. Participants spanned ages about 18 to 95 years and resided in 20 to 30 US areas. Recovered participants had two consecutive negative NP/OP PCR tests, healthcare professional clearance, or symptom resolution. V was shortened by 6 bases and J by 3 bases, with 21 bases between the two germline ends. The CDR3 sequence is 17 residues long. The germline gives CDR1 SGHTA, CDR2 FQGTGA. Sequencing was done on a sample of PBMCs or T cells enriched from blood (not recorded which). V usage is TRBV7-3 and J usage is TRBJ2-1; D unresolved. The TCR was taken from a man younger than 35 who had recovered from COVID-19. In DNA form, the CDR3 reads TGTGCCAGCAGATTTCCTAGACGGCGAGAACTCTACAATGAGCAGTTCTTC. It yields the protein CASRFPRRRELYNEQFF.